The present TCR beta chain was sequenced within a study of cytomegalovirus exposure and HLA in healthy donors. Some clones are missing from TCRdb's copy, which holds only in-frame ones; the method was immunoSEQ multiplex PCR. The sample carries roughly 280,000 clones, 65% to 90% recorded once. The V gene lost 2 bases and the J gene lost 10 bases, with 12 bases spanning the gap. Germline CDR1 SEHNR, CDR2 FQNEAQ (reference sequence). The CDR3 contains 14 residues. The chain carries TRBV7-9 and TRBJ1-6; D is undetermined. Sequenced input: PBMCs. This TCR was recovered from a woman younger than 35 in good health and CMV-seronegative. The CDR3, as DNA: TGTGCCAGCAGCTTACAGCTGCTGGGCTCACCCCTCCACTTT. The encoded protein is CASSLQLLGSPLHF. Supplemented by reference TRBV7-9 and TRBJ1-6, the full variable domain reads DTGVSQNPRHKITKRGQNVTFRCDPISEHNRLYWYRQTLGQGPEFLTYFQNEAQLEKSRLLSDRFSAERPKGSFSTLEIQRTEQGDSAMYLCASSLQLLGSPLHFGNGTRLTVT.